One sample yielded the 27 T cell receptor beta chains listed below, sequenced in a study of T cells after yellow fever vaccination. MiXCR was run by TCRdb on the 5' RACE reads, yielding one entry per CDR3 protein. The sample has around 300,000 distinct CDR3 sequences, approximately 4% seen once. The sequencing here drew on PBMCs, taken 5 days after the yellow fever booster vaccination. These receptors came from a man younger than 35 who received the YFV17D yellow fever vaccine.

In DNA form, the CDR3 reads TGCGCCAGCAGCTTACGGACAGCGGGGGGGCGATACAATGAGCAGTTCTTC. Translating it yields CASSLRTAGGRYNEQFF. The gene calls are TRBV5-1 and TRBJ2-1; TRBD2 agrees at 10 bases. The germline V gene encodes CDR1 SGHRS and CDR2 YFSETQ. The CDR3 runs to 17 residues. The ends lost 2 bases at V and 4 bases at J; junction bases unmatched: 9.

This clonotype was picked up a small number of times. This rearrangement joins TRBV3-1 to TRBJ2-7; possible D gene TRBD2, 5 bases. The V end lost 1 base, the J end lost 6 bases, and 13 bases lay between the germline ends. The CDR3 extends over 14 amino acids. The V gene's germline CDR1 is LGHDT and CDR2 YNNKEL (reference sequence). CDR3 DNA sequence: TGTGCCAGCAGCCAAGGGACTCCGGGGTCCGAGCAGTACTTC. Amino acids: CASSQGTPGSEQYF.

V is TRBV10-1 and J is TRBJ2-3, with unresolved D. The CDR3 sequence is 15 residues long. V was clipped by 3 bases and J by 5 bases, with 15 bases between them. CDR1 WNHNN and CDR2 SYGVQD come from the germline V gene (reference sequence). The CDR3 DNA follows: TGCGCCAGCAGTGAAACCGTGGCTGCCGGAGATACGCAGTATTTT. Translated, it gives CASSETVAAGDTQYF.

In its sample, this clonotype was seen a few times. The chain links TRBV7-2 to TRBJ2-3; TRBD2 agrees at 15 bases. CDR1 is SGHTA and CDR2 is FQGNSA in the germline V gene. CDR3 length equals 19 residues. V was pared by 0 bases and J by 0 bases, with 4 bases of the junction left unmatched. In DNA form, the CDR3 reads TGTGCCAGCAGCTTAGCCAGGACTAGCGGGGGGGCTAGCACAGATACGCAGTATTTT. Protein sequence: CASSLARTSGGASTDTQYF.

This clonotype was detected ten times or more. The chain is built from TRBV7-2 and TRBJ2-2; 14 bases fit TRBD2. J lost 7 bases, V lost 3 bases, and 7 bases had no gene match. The CDR3 consists of 17 residues. Germline assignment: CDR1 SGHTA and CDR2 FQGNSA. For the CDR3, the DNA is TGTGCCAGCAGCTTGGGACTAGCGGGGGAAGGGTTCGGGGAGCTGTTTTTT. This translates into CASSLGLAGEGFGELFF.

This clonotype was seen a few times. This sequence joins TRBV2 and TRBJ1-1, with 7 bases identical to TRBD1. The CDR3 runs to 12 residues. Germline CDR1 SNHLY, CDR2 FYNNEI. V lost 6 bases and J lost 5; bases outside the gene matches: 3. The CDR3 loop reads CASRSTGTEAFF. CDR3 DNA: TGTGCCAGCAGGTCGACAGGGACTGAAGCTTTCTTT.

This clonotype came up a few times. The V gene is TRBV18, the J gene TRBJ1-3, with D tentatively TRBD1 (6 bases). The CDR3 contains 16 residues. Germline-derived CDR1 and CDR2 are KGHSH and LQKENI. The V end was cut by 0 bases, the J end by 3 bases, with 12 bases between. CDR3 loop: CASSPPGQSLGNTIYF. DNA for the CDR3: TGTGCCAGCTCACCACCAGGACAGTCTCTTGGAAACACCATATATTTT. The full variable domain, with the rest looked up from reference TRBV18 and TRBJ1-3, is NAGVMQNPRHLVRRRGQEARLRCSPMKGHSHVYWYRQLPEEGLKFMVYLQKENIIDESGMPKERFSAEFPKEGPSILRIQQVVRGDSAAYFCASSPPGQSLGNTIYFGEGSWLTVV.

This clonotype was seen repeatedly, ten times or more. The chain carries TRBV9 and TRBJ2-7; 12 bases fit TRBD2. The germline gives CDR1 SGDLS, CDR2 YYNGEE. The V segment lost 7 bases and the J segment 0 bases; nucleotides outside the gene matches: 8. The CDR3 runs to 16 residues. CDR3: CASPGLAGPSSYEQYV. In DNA, the CDR3 is TGTGCCAGCCCCGGACTAGCGGGGCCTAGCTCCTACGAGCAGTACGTC.

Notes on this clonotype: This clone may be a read error of a much larger clone one base away. The V call is TRBV12-3 or TRBV12-4, the J call TRBJ1-2; tentatively, D is TRBD1 (5 bases). The V end lost 2 bases, the J end lost 6 bases, and 19 bases lay between the germline ends. CDR3 length: 16 amino acids. Here the CDR3 reads CASSLLSTWQGDGYTF. DNA for the CDR3: TGTGCCAGCAGTTTACTCTCTACGTGGCAGGGAGATGGCTACACCTTC.

This clonotype was seen at least ten times. The chain uses TRBV5-1 and TRBJ2-5; 8 bases line up with TRBD2. From germline, CDR1 is SGHRS and CDR2 YFSETQ. This CDR3 has 15 residues. V shed 1 base and J 0 bases; nucleotides not matched to a gene: 2. In DNA, the CDR3 is TGCGCCAGCAGCTTGCTAGCGGGCTACCAAGAGACCCAGTACTTC. Protein: CASSLLAGYQETQYF.

This clonotype was seen a few times. The rearrangement uses TRBV6-2 or TRBV6-3 and TRBJ1-5, with 7 bases lining up with TRBD1. Trimming removed 5 bases from V and 0 bases from J; junction bases left unmatched: 19. Germline assignment: CDR1 MNHEY and CDR2 SVGEGT. CDR3 length equals 20 residues. The CDR3 region has the DNA TGTGCCAGCAGTCGCTTACCCCCGTCGGACAGGAAGTATAGCAATCAGCCCCAGCATTTT. This translates into CASSRLPPSDRKYSNQPQHF.

The chain uses TRBV24-1 and TRBJ2-3; the match to TRBD2 covers 8 bases. The CDR3 contains 15 residues. The V segment lost 5 bases and the J segment 1 base; nucleotides outside the gene matches: 4. CDR1 and CDR2 from the germline V gene are KGHDR and SFDVKD. CDR3 nucleotide sequence: TGTGCCACCAGTGCACGGCGGGGGGGCACAGATACGCAGTATTTT. Protein sequence: CATSARRGGTDTQYF.

CDR3 sequence reads: CASSTEGAQPQHF. CDR3 coding DNA: TGTGCCAGCAGCACGGAGGGGGCCCAGCCCCAGCATTTT. This rearrangement joins TRBV6-2 or TRBV6-3 to TRBJ1-5, with TRBD1 matching 7 bases. The V and J ends lost 6 bases and 7 bases, in that order; junction bases with no gene match: 6. Germline V gene sequence: CDR1 MNHEY, CDR2 SVGEGT. CDR3 size: 13 residues.

This clonotype was found many times. CDR3 bases: TGTGCCATCAGTGAGAGACAGGAAAATAATTCACCCCTCCACTTT. This gives the protein CAISERQENNSPLHF. V and J are TRBV10-3 and TRBJ1-6, with D perhaps TRBD1 (6 bases). Per the germline V gene, CDR1 is ENHRY and CDR2 is SYGVKD. V dropped 2 bases and J dropped 5 bases, with 10 bases sitting between them. The CDR3 sequence is 15 residues long.

This clonotype was counted only a few times. This sequence joins TRBV12-3 or TRBV12-4 and TRBJ2-1; 7 bases agree with TRBD1. The V segment lost 5 bases and the J segment 4 bases; nucleotides outside the gene matches: 5. The CDR3 length is 14 residues. The CDR3 here is CASSNSRGYNEQFF. The CDR3 coding sequence is TGTGCCAGCAGTAACAGCAGGGGGTACAATGAGCAGTTCTTC.

This clonotype was seen more than once but under ten times. The CDR3 is CASSWRQGQFYNEQFF. CDR3 bases: TGTGCCAGCAGCTGGAGACAGGGACAATTCTACAATGAGCAGTTCTTC. The chain has TRBV7-2 and TRBJ2-1; 7 nucleotides agree with TRBD1. The junction had 9 bases not matched to a gene; V was cut back by 4 bases and J by 3 bases. The CDR3 length is 16 residues. The V gene's germline CDR1 is SGHTA and CDR2 FQGNSA.

V is TRBV30 and J is TRBJ1-1, with TRBD1 matching over 11 bases. This CDR3 is built from 15 residues. Looked up from germline, CDR1 is GTSNPN and CDR2 is SVGIG (reference sequence). The CDR3 spells CAQDRGRRGRTEAFF. The CDR3 coding sequence is TGTGCTCAGGACAGGGGGCGCCGAGGTCGCACTGAAGCTTTCTTT.

This chain connects TRBV5-4 to TRBJ1-1; D call uncertain. CDR1 is SGHNT and CDR2 is YYREEE in the germline V gene (reference sequence). V lost 4 bases and J 0 bases, leaving 10 bases between the germline ends. CDR3 length: 14 residues. The CDR3 sequence: CASSPPELNTEAFF. The DNA of the CDR3 is TGTGCCAGCAGCCCGCCGGAGTTGAACACTGAAGCTTTCTTT.

This clonotype was observed many times. J is TRBJ2-2 and V is TRBV5-1, with no clear D. This CDR3 is built from 15 residues. V was trimmed by 1 base and J by 2 bases, leaving 9 bases between them. Germline V gives CDR1 SGHRS, CDR2 YFSETQ. The CDR3 DNA follows: TGCGCCAGCAGCTTGTCTAGGGCAAACACCGGGGAGCTGTTTTTT. This encodes CASSLSRANTGELFF.

This clonotype has ten or more counts. The chain employs TRBV7-8 and TRBJ2-6; 7 bases are a match to TRBD1. The junction had 18 bases not matched to a gene; V was cut back by 4 bases and J by 0 bases. Germline values: CDR1 SGHVS, CDR2 FQNEAQ. The CDR3 runs to 21 residues. As DNA, the CDR3 is TGTGCCAGCAGCTCCCTCCGACTGACAGGGACCCTCCGCTCTGGGGCCAACGTCCTGACTTTC. Translating it yields CASSSLRLTGTLRSGANVLTF.

Ten or more counts support this clonotype. The chain uses TRBV6-6 and TRBJ2-2; D might be TRBD1 (5 bases). V dropped 2 bases and J dropped 8 bases, with 12 bases sitting between them. The CDR3 extends over 14 amino acids. Germline lookup yields CDR1 MNHNY and CDR2 SVGAGI (reference sequence). The CDR3 nucleotides are TGTGCCAGCAGTTACGGAACCAGGGCTGGGGAGCTGTTTTTT. It codes for CASSYGTRAGELFF.

This clonotype showed up many times. V is TRBV6-5 and J is TRBJ1-4, with no clear D. There are 15 residues in the CDR3. Trimming stripped 0 bases from V and 0 bases from J, with 5 bases between. CDR1 and CDR2 from the germline V gene are MNHEY and SVGAGI. CDR3 amino acids: CASSYSGPTNEKLFF. The CDR3 nucleotides are TGTGCCAGCAGTTACTCTGGACCAACTAATGAAAAACTGTTTTTT.

The rearrangement uses TRBV12-3 or TRBV12-4 and TRBJ2-2; D is unresolved. V was pared by 7 bases and J by 4 bases, with 13 bases between. This CDR3 is built from 14 residues. CDR3 DNA: TGTGCCAGCAAGCTTGTTGGGGTCACCGGGGAGCTGTTTTTT. This encodes CASKLVGVTGELFF.

The sample holds many counts of this clonotype. The CDR3 DNA reads TGTGCCAGCAGCTTAGCGCGCCTAGCGGGGGCCCAGCGAAAGACCCAGTACTTC. Its protein is CASSLARLAGAQRKTQYF. J is TRBJ2-5 and V is TRBV7-6, with 10 bases fitting TRBD2. J lost 6 bases, V lost 0 bases, and 13 bases had no gene match. The CDR3 spans 18 residues. Germline V CDR1 and CDR2: SGHVS, FNYEAQ.

This clonotype turned up a few times. The chain recombines TRBV20-1 with TRBJ1-2; D gene uncertain. Trimming took off 3 bases at V and 3 bases at J, with 14 bases between the two ends. The germline V gene has CDR1 DFQATT and CDR2 SNEGSKA (reference sequence). This CDR3 spans 14 amino acids. DNA for the CDR3: TGCAGTGCTAGGCCTCTGGGTTTTTACTATGGCTACACCTTC. It translates to CSARPLGFYYGYTF.

This clonotype has at least ten counts. The chain uses TRBV7-3 and TRBJ2-1; 8 bases are shared with TRBD2. This CDR3 contains 17 residues. V gave up 4 bases and J gave up 7 bases; unmatched junction bases: 15. CDR1 and CDR2 from the germline V gene are SGHTA and FQGTGA. Here the CDR3 DNA reads TGTGCCAGCAGCTCAGGCTTGTCCGGGGGGGCGTATAATGAGCAGTTCTTC. It encodes CASSSGLSGGAYNEQFF. Using reference TRBV7-3 and TRBJ2-1 for the parts outside the CDR3, the full variable domain is GAGVSQTPSNKVTEKGKYVELRCDPISGHTALYWYRQSLGQGPEFLIYFQGTGAADDSGLPNDRFFAVRPEGSVSTLKIQRTERGDSAVYLCASSSGLSGGAYNEQFFGPGTRLTVL.

The V call is TRBV5-1, the J call TRBJ1-1; D might be TRBD1 (6 bases). V lost 1 base to trimming and J lost 5 bases, with 15 bases between them. From germline, CDR1 is SGHRS and CDR2 YFSETQ. The CDR3 has 15 amino acids. CDR3 in DNA: TGCGCCAGCAGCTTGACATTAGGGGGAGGGACTGAAGCTTTCTTT. Its protein product is CASSLTLGGGTEAFF.